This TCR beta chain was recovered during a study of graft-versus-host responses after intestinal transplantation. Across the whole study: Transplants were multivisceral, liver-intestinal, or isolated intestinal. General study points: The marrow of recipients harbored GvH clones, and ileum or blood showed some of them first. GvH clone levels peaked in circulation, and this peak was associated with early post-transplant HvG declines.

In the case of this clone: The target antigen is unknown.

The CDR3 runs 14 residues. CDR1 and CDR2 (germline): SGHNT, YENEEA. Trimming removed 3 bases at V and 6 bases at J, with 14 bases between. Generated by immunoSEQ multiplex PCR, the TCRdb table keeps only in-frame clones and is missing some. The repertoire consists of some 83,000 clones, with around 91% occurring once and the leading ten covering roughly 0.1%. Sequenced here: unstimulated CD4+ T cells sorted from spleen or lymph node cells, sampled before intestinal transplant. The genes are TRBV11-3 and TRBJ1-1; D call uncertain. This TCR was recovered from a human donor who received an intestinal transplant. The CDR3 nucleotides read TGTGCCAGCAGCTTTTATGCGAGTTTGGCTGAAGCTTTCTTT. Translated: CASSFYASLAEAFF.